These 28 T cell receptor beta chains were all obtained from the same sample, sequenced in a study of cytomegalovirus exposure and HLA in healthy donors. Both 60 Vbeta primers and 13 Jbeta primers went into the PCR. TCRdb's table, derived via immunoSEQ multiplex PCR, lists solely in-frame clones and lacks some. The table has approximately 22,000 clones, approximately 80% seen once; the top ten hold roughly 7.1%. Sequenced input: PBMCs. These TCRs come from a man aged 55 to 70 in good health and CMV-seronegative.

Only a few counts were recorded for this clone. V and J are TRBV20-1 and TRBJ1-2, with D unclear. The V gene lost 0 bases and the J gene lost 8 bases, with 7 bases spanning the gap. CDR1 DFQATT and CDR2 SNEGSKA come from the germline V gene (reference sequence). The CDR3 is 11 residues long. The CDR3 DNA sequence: TGCAGTGCTAGAGATGGGCGCGGCTACACCTTC. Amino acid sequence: CSARDGRGYTF.

The CDR3 protein is CASSLAPGGAGGVGETQYF. Here the CDR3 DNA reads TGCGCCAGCAGCTTGGCCCCGGGGGGGGCGGGAGGCGTCGGTGAGACCCAGTACTTC. This chain joins TRBV5-1 and TRBJ2-5; 8 nucleotides agree with TRBD2. Germline V gives CDR1 SGHRS, CDR2 YFSETQ. Trimming cost V 0 bases and J 5 bases; bases outside gene matches: 18. This CDR3 contains 19 residues. The full variable domain, completed using reference TRBV5-1 and TRBJ2-5, is KAGVTQTPRYLIKTRGQQVTLSCSPISGHRSVSWYQQTPGQGLQFLFEYFSETQRNKGNFPGRFSGRQFSNSRSEMNVSTLELGDSALYLCASSLAPGGAGGVGETQYFGPGTRLLVL.

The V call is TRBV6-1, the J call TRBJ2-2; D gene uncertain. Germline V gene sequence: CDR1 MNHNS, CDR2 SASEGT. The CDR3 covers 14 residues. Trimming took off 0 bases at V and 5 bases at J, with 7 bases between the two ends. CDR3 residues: CASSEARWTGELFF. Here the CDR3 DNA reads TGTGCCAGCAGTGAAGCGCGGTGGACCGGGGAGCTGTTTTTT.

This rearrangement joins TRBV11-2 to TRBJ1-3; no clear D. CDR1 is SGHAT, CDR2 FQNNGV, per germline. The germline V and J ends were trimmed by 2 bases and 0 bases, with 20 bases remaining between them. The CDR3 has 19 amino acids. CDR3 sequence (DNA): TGTGCCAGCAGCTTATTTTTAGGGAGGTTCGCGTCCTCTGGAAACACCATATATTTT. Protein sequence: CASSLFLGRFASSGNTIYF.

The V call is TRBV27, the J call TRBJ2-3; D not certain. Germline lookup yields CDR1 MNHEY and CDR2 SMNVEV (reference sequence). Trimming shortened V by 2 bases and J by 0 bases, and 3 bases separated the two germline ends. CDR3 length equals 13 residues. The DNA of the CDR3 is TGTGCCAGCAGTTTACGGAGCACAGATACGCAGTATTTT. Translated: CASSLRSTDTQYF.

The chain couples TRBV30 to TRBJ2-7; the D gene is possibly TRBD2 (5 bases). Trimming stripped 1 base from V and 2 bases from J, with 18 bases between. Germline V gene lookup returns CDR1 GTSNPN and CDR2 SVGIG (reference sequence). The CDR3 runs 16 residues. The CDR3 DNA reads TGTGCCTGGAGTGGCTCGCCGGGGAGCCCGGCCTACGAGCAGTACTTC. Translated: CAWSGSPGSPAYEQYF.

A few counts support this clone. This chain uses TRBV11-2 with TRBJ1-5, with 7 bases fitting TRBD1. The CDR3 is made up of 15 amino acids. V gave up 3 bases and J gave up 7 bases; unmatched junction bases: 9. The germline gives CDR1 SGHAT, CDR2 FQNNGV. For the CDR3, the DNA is TGTGCCAGCAGCTTCAACAGGGGTATGGGGCAGCCCCAGCATTTT. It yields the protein CASSFNRGMGQPQHF.

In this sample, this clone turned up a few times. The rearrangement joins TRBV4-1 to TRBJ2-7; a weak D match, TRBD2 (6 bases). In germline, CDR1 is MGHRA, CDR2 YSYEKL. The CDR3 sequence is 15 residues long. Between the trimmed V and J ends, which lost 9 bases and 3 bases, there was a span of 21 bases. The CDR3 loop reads CASSIAEARIYEQYF. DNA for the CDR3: TGCGCCAGTTCCATAGCGGAGGCGAGAATCTACGAGCAGTACTTC.

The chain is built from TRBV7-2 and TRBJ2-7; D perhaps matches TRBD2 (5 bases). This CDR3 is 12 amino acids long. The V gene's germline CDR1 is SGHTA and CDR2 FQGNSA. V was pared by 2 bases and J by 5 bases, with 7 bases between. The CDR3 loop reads CASSLTRDEQYF. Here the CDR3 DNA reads TGTGCCAGCAGCTTAACGAGGGACGAGCAGTACTTC. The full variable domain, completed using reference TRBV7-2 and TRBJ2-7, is GAGVSQSPSNKVTEKGKDVELRCDPISGHTALYWYRQSLGQGLEFLIYFQGNSAPDKSGLPSDRFSAERTGGSVSTLTIQRTQQEDSAVYLCASSLTRDEQYFGPGTRLTVT.

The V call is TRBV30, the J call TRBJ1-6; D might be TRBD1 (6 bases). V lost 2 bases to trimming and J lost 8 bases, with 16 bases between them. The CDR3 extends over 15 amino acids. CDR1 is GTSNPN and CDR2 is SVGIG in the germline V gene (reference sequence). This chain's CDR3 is CAWSRWVQGDSPLHF. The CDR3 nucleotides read TGTGCCTGGAGTAGATGGGTACAGGGTGATTCACCCCTCCACTTT. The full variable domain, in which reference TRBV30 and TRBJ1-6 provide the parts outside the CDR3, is SQTIHQWPATLVQPVGSPLSLECTVEGTSNPNLYWYRQAAGRGLQLLFYSVGIGQISSEVPQNLSASRPQDRQFILSSKKLLLSDSGFYLCAWSRWVQGDSPLHFGNGTRLTVT.

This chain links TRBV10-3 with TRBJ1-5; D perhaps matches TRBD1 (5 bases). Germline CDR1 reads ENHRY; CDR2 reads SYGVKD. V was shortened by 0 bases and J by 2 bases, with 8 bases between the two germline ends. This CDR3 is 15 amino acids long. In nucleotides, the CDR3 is TGTGCCATCAGTGAGTCAGGGGTTGGCAATCAGCCCCAGCATTTT. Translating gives CAISESGVGNQPQHF.

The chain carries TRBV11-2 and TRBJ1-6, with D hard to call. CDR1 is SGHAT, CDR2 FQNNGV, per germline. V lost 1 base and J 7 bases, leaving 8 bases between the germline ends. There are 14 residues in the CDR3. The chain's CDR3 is CASSLGFRNSPLHF. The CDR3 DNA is TGTGCCAGCAGCTTAGGGTTCAGGAATTCACCCCTCCACTTT.

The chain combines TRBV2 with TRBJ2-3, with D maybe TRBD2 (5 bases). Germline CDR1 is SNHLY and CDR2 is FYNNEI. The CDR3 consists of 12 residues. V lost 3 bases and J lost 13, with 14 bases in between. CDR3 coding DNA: TGTGCCAGCAGTGATCGAGCGGTCCGGGAGTATTTT. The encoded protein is CASSDRAVREYF.

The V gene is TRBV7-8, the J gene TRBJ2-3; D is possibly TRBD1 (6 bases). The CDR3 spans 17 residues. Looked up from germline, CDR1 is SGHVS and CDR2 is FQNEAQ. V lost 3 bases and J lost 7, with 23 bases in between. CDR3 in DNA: TGTGCCAGCAGCTTTGGCCGACCGGGACACTTCCTAAATACGCAGTATTTT. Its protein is CASSFGRPGHFLNTQYF. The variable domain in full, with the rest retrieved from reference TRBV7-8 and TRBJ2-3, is GAGVSQSPRYKVAKRGQDVALRCDPISGHVSLFWYQQALGQGPEFLTYFQNEAQLDKSGLPSDRFFAERPEGSVSTLKIQRTQQEDSAVYLCASSFGRPGHFLNTQYFGPGTRLTVL.

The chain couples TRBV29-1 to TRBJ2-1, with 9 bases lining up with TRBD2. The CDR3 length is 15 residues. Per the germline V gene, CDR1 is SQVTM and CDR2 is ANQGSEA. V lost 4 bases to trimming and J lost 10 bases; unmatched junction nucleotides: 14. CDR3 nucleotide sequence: TGCAGCGTTGTAGGAGGGCGGGAGGGCCTGGGGGAGCAGTTCTTC. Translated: CSVVGGREGLGEQFF.

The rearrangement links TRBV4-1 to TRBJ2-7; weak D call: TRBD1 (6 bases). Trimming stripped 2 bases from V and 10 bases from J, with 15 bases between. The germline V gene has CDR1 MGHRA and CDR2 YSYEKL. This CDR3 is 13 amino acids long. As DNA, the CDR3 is TGCGCCAGCAGCCAAAGGGGGACGGCCTCCCAGTACTTC. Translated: CASSQRGTASQYF.

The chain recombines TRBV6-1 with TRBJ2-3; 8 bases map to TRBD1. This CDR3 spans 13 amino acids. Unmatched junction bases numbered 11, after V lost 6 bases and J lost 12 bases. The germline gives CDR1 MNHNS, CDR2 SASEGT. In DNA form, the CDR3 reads TGTGCCAGCAGAGGGGGACAGGAGGTCCTACAGTATTTT. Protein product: CASRGGQEVLQYF.

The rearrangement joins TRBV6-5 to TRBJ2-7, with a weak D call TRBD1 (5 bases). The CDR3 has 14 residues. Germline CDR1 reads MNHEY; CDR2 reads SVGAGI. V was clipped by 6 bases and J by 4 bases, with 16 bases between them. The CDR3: CASRIDSVRYEQYF. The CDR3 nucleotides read TGTGCCAGCAGGATAGACAGCGTTAGGTACGAGCAGTACTTC.

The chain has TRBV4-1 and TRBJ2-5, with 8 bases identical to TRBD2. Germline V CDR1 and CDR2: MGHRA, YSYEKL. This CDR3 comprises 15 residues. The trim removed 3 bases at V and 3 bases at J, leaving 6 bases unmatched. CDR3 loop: CASSHTSGTEETQYF. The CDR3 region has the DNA TGCGCCAGCAGCCATACTAGCGGAACGGAAGAGACCCAGTACTTC.

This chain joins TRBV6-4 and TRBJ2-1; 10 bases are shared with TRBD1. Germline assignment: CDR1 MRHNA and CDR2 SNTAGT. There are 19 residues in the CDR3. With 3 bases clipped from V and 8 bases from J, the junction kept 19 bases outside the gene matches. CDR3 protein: CASSEGEYARGQGFDEQFF. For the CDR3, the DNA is TGTGCCAGCAGTGAGGGGGAGTATGCCAGGGGACAGGGGTTTGATGAGCAGTTCTTC.

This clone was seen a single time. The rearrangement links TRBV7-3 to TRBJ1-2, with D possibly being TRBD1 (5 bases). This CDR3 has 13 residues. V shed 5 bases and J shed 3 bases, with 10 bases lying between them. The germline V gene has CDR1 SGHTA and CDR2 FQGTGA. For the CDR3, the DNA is TGTGCCAGCAGCCACGACAGAGACTATGGCTACACCTTC. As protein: CASSHDRDYGYTF.

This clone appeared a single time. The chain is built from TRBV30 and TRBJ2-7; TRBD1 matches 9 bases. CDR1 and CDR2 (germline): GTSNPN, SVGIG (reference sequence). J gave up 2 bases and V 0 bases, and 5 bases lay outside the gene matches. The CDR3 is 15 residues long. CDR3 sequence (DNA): TGTGCCTGGAGTGTCGGGACAGGGCTTGCCTACGAGCAGTACTTC. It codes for CAWSVGTGLAYEQYF.

The CDR3 loop reads CASSPTQAAGNTIYF. The DNA of the CDR3 is TGTGCCAGCAGCCCAACCCAAGCCGCGGGAAACACCATATATTTT. This chain connects TRBV7-3 to TRBJ1-3; D is unresolved. The V end lost 5 bases, the J end lost 4 bases, and 15 bases lay between the germline ends. Germline loops: CDR1 SGHTA, CDR2 FQGTGA. The CDR3 covers 15 residues.

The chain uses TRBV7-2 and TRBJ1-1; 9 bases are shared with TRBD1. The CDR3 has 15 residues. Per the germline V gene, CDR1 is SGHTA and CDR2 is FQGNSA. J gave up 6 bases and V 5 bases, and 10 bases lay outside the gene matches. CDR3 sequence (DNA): TGTGCCAGCAGCACATGGACAGGGGCGGGCTCTGAAGCTTTCTTT. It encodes CASSTWTGAGSEAFF.

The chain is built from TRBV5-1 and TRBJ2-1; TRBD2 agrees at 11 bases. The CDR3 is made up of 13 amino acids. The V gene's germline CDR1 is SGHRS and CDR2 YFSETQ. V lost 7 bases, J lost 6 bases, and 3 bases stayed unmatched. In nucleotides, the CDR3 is TGCGCCAGCGAAACTAGCGGGAGCAATGAGCAGTTCTTC. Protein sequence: CASETSGSNEQFF.

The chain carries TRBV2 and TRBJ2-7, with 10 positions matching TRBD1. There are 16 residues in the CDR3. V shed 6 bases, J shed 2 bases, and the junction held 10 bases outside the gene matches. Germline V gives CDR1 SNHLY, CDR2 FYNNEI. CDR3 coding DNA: TGTGCCAGCAGAGCACTCGTTGGGACAGGGGCCTACGAGCAGTACTTC. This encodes CASRALVGTGAYEQYF.

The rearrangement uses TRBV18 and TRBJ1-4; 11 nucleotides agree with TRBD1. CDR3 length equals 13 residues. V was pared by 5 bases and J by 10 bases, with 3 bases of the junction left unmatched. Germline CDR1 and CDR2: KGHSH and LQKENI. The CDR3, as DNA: TGTGCCAGCTCAGGACAGGGGGCCAGAAAACTGTTTTTT. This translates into CASSGQGARKLFF.

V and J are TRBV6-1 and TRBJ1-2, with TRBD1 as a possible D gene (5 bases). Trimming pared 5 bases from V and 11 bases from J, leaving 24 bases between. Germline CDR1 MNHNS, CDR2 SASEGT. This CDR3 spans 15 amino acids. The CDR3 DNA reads TGTGCCAGCAGTTTAACACCGACAAGGGGCGGTGGATACACCTTC. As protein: CASSLTPTRGGGYTF.